This entry lists 18 T cell receptor beta chains sequenced from one sample in a study of brain metastases from non-small cell lung cancer. The assay was immunoSEQ multiplex PCR, and TCRdb's table has in-frame clones only and misses some. The table shows some 4,900 clones, with about 74% occurring only once. What was sequenced was primary lung tumor tissue. Receptor source: a donor at least 40 years old with non-small cell lung cancer.

The rearrangement uses TRBV11-3 and TRBJ2-1; D is possibly TRBD1 (6 bases). Germline CDR1 is SGHNT and CDR2 is YENEEA. This CDR3 has 16 amino acids. V was shortened by 0 bases and J by 9 bases, with 18 bases between the two germline ends. The CDR3 region has the DNA TGTGCCAGCAGCTTAGATCAAAGCAGGGCAGGGGTTGAGCAGTTCTTC. It codes for CASSLDQSRAGVEQFF.

About this clone itself: The junction differs from germline at one of its ends, possibly a read error. This rearrangement joins TRBV7-7 to TRBJ2-2; 7 bases map to TRBD1. This CDR3 is built from 13 residues. Germline V gene lookup returns CDR1 SSHAT and CDR2 FNYEAQ (reference sequence). Here the CDR3 reads CASSTGDTGELFF. The CDR3 bases are TGTGCTAGCAGTACAGGGGATACCGGGGAGCTGTTTTTT.

J is TRBJ2-7 and V is TRBV10-1, with D possibly matching TRBD1 (6 bases). This CDR3 region has 16 residues. Trimming cost V 6 bases and J 2 bases, with 20 bases left between them. Per the germline V gene, CDR1 is WNHNN and CDR2 is SYGVQD (reference sequence). The CDR3 loop reads CASRDPETGNPYEQYV. The DNA of the CDR3 is TGCGCCAGCAGGGACCCCGAGACAGGAAACCCCTACGAGCAGTACGTC.

The count of this clone is one. The genes are TRBV10-3 and TRBJ1-6; a possible D gene is TRBD1 (5 bases). CDR1 and CDR2 from the germline V gene are ENHRY and SYGVKD. V was shortened by 3 bases and J by 9 bases, with 6 bases between the two germline ends. CDR3 size: 12 residues. In DNA form, the CDR3 reads TGTGCCATCAGTGAAGGGGTTTCACCCCTCCACTTT. It specifies CAISEGVSPLHF.

This clone was counted once. The rearrangement links TRBV4-2 to TRBJ2-5; D may be TRBD1 or TRBD2 (5 bases each). The V and J ends lost 0 bases and 2 bases respectively, with 10 bases between them. The CDR3 has 15 residues. Germline V CDR1 and CDR2: LGHNA, YNFKEQ. CDR3 region: CASSQELRGQETQYF. CDR3 DNA sequence: TGTGCCAGCAGCCAAGAGTTGAGGGGACAAGAGACCCAGTACTTC.

The rearrangement joins TRBV15 to TRBJ1-4; 7 bases line up with TRBD1. CDR3 length equals 15 residues. The V segment lost 1 base and the J segment 5 bases; nucleotides outside the gene matches: 4. Germline lookup yields CDR1 LNHNV and CDR2 YYDKDF (reference sequence). CDR3 sequence reads: CATSRANRGNEKLFF. The DNA for the CDR3 is TGTGCCACCAGCAGAGCCAACAGGGGAAATGAAAAACTGTTTTTT.

The genes are TRBV4-1 and TRBJ2-2; a possible D gene is TRBD1 (5 bases). V was pared by 8 bases and J by 0 bases, with 10 bases between. The length of the CDR3 is 14 residues. Germline V CDR1 and CDR2: MGHRA, YSYEKL. The CDR3 nucleotides read TGCGCCAGCTTGGACACCGCGAACACCGGGGAGCTGTTTTTT. Translating it yields CASLDTANTGELFF.

This sequence joins TRBV9 and TRBJ1-2; D remains unclear. Looked up from germline, CDR1 is SGDLS and CDR2 is YYNGEE. The V end lost 0 bases, the J end lost 3 bases, and 6 bases lay between the germline ends. The CDR3 has 13 amino acids. In nucleotides, the CDR3 is TGTGCCAGCAGCGTAGTGGAAGACTATGGCTACACCTTC. This gives the protein CASSVVEDYGYTF.

About this clone: The junction and the germline gene differ at one end; a read error may be behind it. This chain links TRBV27 with TRBJ2-2, with D tentatively TRBD2 (6 bases). Looked up from germline, CDR1 is MNHEY and CDR2 is SMNVEV (reference sequence). This CDR3 contains 16 residues. Here the CDR3 reads CASSPHSSVDTGKLFF. The CDR3 DNA reads TGTGCCAGCAGTCCCCACTCTAGCGTGGACACCGGGAAGCTGTTTTTT.

This clone occurred a few times. The chain links TRBV19 to TRBJ2-2, with 8 positions matching TRBD2. With 7 bases clipped from V and 5 bases from J, the junction kept 18 bases outside the gene matches. This CDR3 is built from 18 residues. Germline V CDR1 and CDR2: LNHDA, SQIVND (reference sequence). The DNA for the CDR3 is TGTGCCAGTAATAGGAGATACTTCGGGGGGGCCTCAACCGGGGAGCTGTTTTTT. Its protein product is CASNRRYFGGASTGELFF. Drawing the rest from reference TRBV19 and TRBJ2-2, the complete variable domain is DGGITQSPKYLFRKEGQNVTLSCEQNLNHDAMYWYRQDPGQGLRLIYYSQIVNDFQKGDIAEGYSVSREKKESFPLTVTSAQKNPTAFYLCASNRRYFGGASTGELFFGEGSRLTVL.

The rearrangement uses TRBV2 and TRBJ1-1, with D unresolved. V was shortened by 4 bases and J by 6 bases, with 15 bases between the two germline ends. CDR3 length equals 14 residues. The germline gives CDR1 SNHLY, CDR2 FYNNEI. The CDR3 spells CASSGTGWIPEAFF. The CDR3 region has the DNA TGTGCCAGCAGTGGGACTGGGTGGATCCCTGAAGCTTTCTTT.

The rearrangement joins TRBV5-8 to TRBJ2-3, with D possibly being TRBD1 (6 bases). CDR3 length: 15 amino acids. The germline CDR1 and CDR2 sequences are SGHTS and YDEGEE. V shed 4 bases and J shed 1 base, with 13 bases lying between them. Here the CDR3 reads CASSPSGDGTDTQYF. CDR3 DNA sequence: TGTGCCAGCAGCCCCTCAGGGGATGGCACAGATACGCAGTATTTT.

This chain joins TRBV3-1 (or the pseudogene TRBV3-2) and TRBJ1-1; D is unresolved. Trimming left V 6 bases short and J 0 bases short, with 5 bases between. Germline CDR1 and CDR2: LGHDT and YNNKEL (reference sequence). This CDR3 comprises 12 residues. This chain's CDR3 is CASRDVNTEAFF. The CDR3 DNA is TGTGCCAGCAGGGACGTGAACACTGAAGCTTTCTTT.

The DNA of the CDR3 is TGTGCCATCAGTGGTGGAGAGACTGGGGCGCAGTATTTT. Protein product: CAISGGETGAQYF. The chain employs TRBV10-3 and TRBJ2-3; D gene uncertain. The germline V gene has CDR1 ENHRY and CDR2 SYGVKD. This CDR3 has 13 amino acids. With 4 bases removed from V and 10 bases from J, the gap between germline ends came to 15 bases.

The V call is TRBV18, the J call TRBJ1-4; D call uncertain. This CDR3 comprises 16 residues. Germline V lookup: CDR1 KGHSH, CDR2 LQKENI. Trimming removed 4 bases at V and 2 bases at J, with 14 bases between. This CDR3 is CASSRSRLSTNEKLFF. The CDR3 nucleotides read TGTGCCAGCTCACGGTCCCGACTGAGCACTAATGAAAAACTGTTTTTT. The full variable domain, with the rest looked up from reference TRBV18 and TRBJ1-4, is NAGVMQNPRHLVRRRGQEARLRCSPMKGHSHVYWYRQLPEEGLKFMVYLQKENIIDESGMPKERFSAEFPKEGPSILRIQQVVRGDSAAYFCASSRSRLSTNEKLFFGSGTQLSVL.

V is TRBV19 and J is TRBJ2-7, with D tentatively TRBD1 or TRBD2 (6 bases each). Germline V CDR1 and CDR2: LNHDA, SQIVND (reference sequence). The V and J ends lost 1 base and 3 bases respectively, with 10 bases between them. CDR3 length equals 14 residues. The CDR3 region has the DNA TGTGCCAGTAGTATAGTAGGGGGGCGCTACGAGCAGTACTTC. Residues: CASSIVGGRYEQYF. Supplemented by reference TRBV19 and TRBJ2-7, the full variable domain reads DGGITQSPKYLFRKEGQNVTLSCEQNLNHDAMYWYRQDPGQGLRLIYYSQIVNDFQKGDIAEGYSVSREKKESFPLTVTSAQKNPTAFYLCASSIVGGRYEQYFGPGTRLTVT.

This chain uses TRBV6-1 with TRBJ1-2; no clear D gene. Trimming removed 2 bases from V and 5 bases from J, with 9 bases in between. CDR3 length equals 13 residues. CDR1 is MNHNS and CDR2 is SASEGT in the germline V gene. DNA of the CDR3: TGTGCCAGCAGTGAAAATCAATTATATGGCTACACCTTC. Translation gives CASSENQLYGYTF.

The chain links TRBV6-1 to TRBJ2-7, with D hard to call. The CDR3 runs 15 residues. Trimming shortened V by 0 bases and J by 2 bases, and 11 bases separated the two germline ends. In germline, CDR1 is MNHNS, CDR2 SASEGT. This chain's CDR3 is CASSEAGDGPYEQYV. In nucleotides, the CDR3 is TGTGCCAGCAGTGAAGCCGGCGACGGTCCCTACGAGCAGTACGTC.